The 10 T cell receptor beta chains reported below all come from one sample, sequenced in a study of long-term antiretroviral therapy in people with HIV. Samples were assayed with immunoSEQ v3.0 at survey level. Produced via immunoSEQ multiplex PCR; TCRdb's table is partial and in-frame only. The sample contains 11,000 or so clones, roughly 80% of which appear only once. The specimen comprised unsorted PBMCs, sampled 0.8 years before starting antiretroviral therapy. These receptors all stem from a woman aged 35 to 49 with HIV.

CDR3 amino acids: CASSLLGGTSGRSFGEQFF. CDR3 nucleotides: TGTGCCAGCAGTTTACTAGGCGGGACTAGCGGGAGATCTTTTGGTGAGCAGTTCTTC. J is TRBJ2-1 and V is TRBV28; TRBD2 matches at 14 bases. This CDR3 contains 19 residues. Trimming at V came to 2 bases and at J to 9 bases, leaving 15 bases not matched to a gene. Germline CDR1 MDHEN, CDR2 SYDVKM.

This clone is a singleton in its sample. This chain links TRBV5-1 with TRBJ1-1; D is undetermined. This CDR3 contains 15 residues. V dropped 6 bases and J dropped 1 base, with 16 bases sitting between them. The V gene's germline CDR1 is SGHRS and CDR2 YFSETQ. CDR3: CASTPLQAGNTEAFF. The CDR3 bases are TGCGCCAGCACCCCCCTTCAGGCCGGGAACACTGAAGCTTTCTTT.

The J gene is TRBJ2-6, the V gene TRBV10-3, with 7 bases matching TRBD1. The CDR3 runs to 17 residues. Germline-derived CDR1 and CDR2 are ENHRY and SYGVKD. V shed 7 bases, J shed 0 bases, and the junction held 9 bases outside the gene matches. The CDR3 reads CAITRDSPLSGANVLTF. For the CDR3, the DNA is TGTGCCATCACAAGGGACAGTCCTCTCTCTGGGGCCAACGTCCTGACTTTC.

The chain uses TRBV7-9 and TRBJ2-3, with 13 positions matching TRBD2. The CDR3 covers 18 residues. Germline V gene sequence: CDR1 SEHNR, CDR2 FQNEAQ (reference sequence). J lost 1 base, V lost 5 bases, and 9 bases had no gene match. The CDR3 spells CASSRGLAGVKGTDTQYF. CDR3 sequence (DNA): TGTGCCAGCAGCCGTGGACTAGCGGGAGTAAAGGGCACAGATACGCAGTATTTT.

The chain couples TRBV19 to TRBJ2-1; D may be TRBD2 (6 bases). The CDR3 has 13 residues. V was clipped by 6 bases and J by 4 bases, with 10 bases between them. The germline V gene encodes CDR1 LNHDA and CDR2 SQIVND (reference sequence). The CDR3 protein is CASSRGGYNEQFF. The CDR3 DNA reads as TGTGCCAGTAGCCGGGGAGGATACAATGAGCAGTTCTTC.

CDR3 loop: CASSRGGAEPQHF. The CDR3 DNA follows: TGTGCCAGCAGCCGGGGGGGGGCTGAACCCCAGCATTTT. V gene TRBV7-2 combines with J gene TRBJ1-5; D is perhaps TRBD1 (6 bases). The CDR3 loop spans 13 amino acids. Between the trimmed V and J ends, which lost 5 bases and 10 bases, there was a span of 15 bases. Germline loops: CDR1 SGHTA, CDR2 FQGNSA.

The chain links TRBV15 to TRBJ2-3; D might be TRBD2 (6 bases). This CDR3 has 15 amino acids. V lost 0 bases to trimming and J lost 4 bases, with 11 bases between them. Per the germline V gene, CDR1 is LNHNV and CDR2 is YYDKDF (reference sequence). The CDR3 sequence: CATSRDVGGPDTQYF. CDR3 nucleotides: TGTGCCACCAGCAGAGATGTGGGGGGTCCAGATACGCAGTATTTT.

The chain employs TRBV4-2 and TRBJ2-2; TRBD1 matches 11 bases. V lost 4 bases, J lost 3 bases, and 13 bases stayed unmatched. The CDR3 covers 19 residues. Germline CDR1 reads LGHNA; CDR2 reads YNFKEQ. CDR3 loop: CASSPETDRGLMDTGELFF. The CDR3 DNA reads TGTGCCAGCAGCCCAGAAACGGACAGGGGGCTTATGGACACCGGGGAGCTGTTTTTT.

The chain carries TRBV6-6 and TRBJ1-2; possibly TRBD1 for D (6 bases). Germline V gene lookup returns CDR1 MNHNY and CDR2 SVGAGI (reference sequence). Trimming left V 0 bases short and J 5 bases short, with 13 bases between. The CDR3 has 15 amino acids. The CDR3 DNA reads as TGTGCCAGCAGTTACTCGTTACAGGGAGGTTATGGCTACACCTTC. Its protein product is CASSYSLQGGYGYTF.

V gene TRBV19 combines with J gene TRBJ2-1; TRBD2 might be the D (6 bases). This CDR3 spans 15 amino acids. V was trimmed by 3 bases and J by 3 bases, leaving 12 bases between them. The germline V gene has CDR1 LNHDA and CDR2 SQIVND (reference sequence). The CDR3 protein is CASSIYGDCYNEQFF. In DNA, the CDR3 is TGTGCCAGTAGTATCTATGGGGACTGCTACAATGAGCAGTTCTTC.